Listed below are T cell receptor beta chains from one sample, sequenced in a study of blood T cells in healthy people across ages. In TCRdb, the 5' RACE reads were re-called with MiXCR into one record per CDR3 protein. This table has 790,000 or so distinct CDR3 sequences, more than 50% appearing once. Sequencing used blood. The receptor set was obtained from a man aged 35 to 55 in good health. CDR3s include the opening cysteine and the closing phenylalanine or tryptophan. Fields, in order: clone size, J gene, V gene, D gene, CDR3 DNA, CDR3 protein. A D gene is named only where the DNA matches it firmly. The size entry is marked missing in some rows and otherwise reads once, few, many or a size class.

clone size: many
J gene: TRBJ2-7
V gene: TRBV28
D gene: TRBD1
CDR3 DNA: TGTGCCAGCAGTCCATGGAGGACAGGGGGAACCTACGAGCAGTACTTC
CDR3 protein: CASSPWRTGGTYEQYF

clone size: few
J gene: TRBJ1-2
V gene: TRBV3-1
D gene: NA
CDR3 DNA: TGTGCCAGCAGCCAAGAGCTTAACTATGGCTACACCTTC
CDR3 protein: CASSQELNYGYTF

clone size: NA
J gene: TRBJ2-1
V gene: TRBV7-9
D gene: NA
CDR3 DNA: TGTGCCAGCAGCCTAGACCAACGAGAGCAGTTCTTC
CDR3 protein: CASSLDQREQFF

clone size: NA
J gene: TRBJ2-2
V gene: TRBV6-5
D gene: NA
CDR3 DNA: TGTGCCAGCAGTTACGAATCACAGGCGAACACCGGGGAGCTGTTTTTT
CDR3 protein: CASSYESQANTGELFF

clone size: many
J gene: TRBJ2-5
V gene: TRBV7-6
D gene: NA
CDR3 DNA: TGTGCCAGCAGCGTGGGGTTGCGGGGCTTAGAAGAGACCCAGTACTTC
CDR3 protein: CASSVGLRGLEETQYF

clone size: NA
J gene: TRBJ2-7
V gene: TRBV7-8
D gene: NA
CDR3 DNA: TGTGCCAGCAGCTTAGAAGTAGGCGGGCCTTACAATGAGCAGTACTTC
CDR3 protein: CASSLEVGGPYNEQYF

clone size: few
J gene: TRBJ2-2
V gene: TRBV24-1
D gene: NA
CDR3 DNA: TGTGCCTCCGCCCGGGGTCCCGGGGAGCTGTTTTTT
CDR3 protein: CASARGPGELFF

clone size: NA
J gene: TRBJ1-2
V gene: TRBV20-1
D gene: NA
CDR3 DNA: TGCAGTGCCCACGGACTCCAAAAATATGGCTACACCTTC
CDR3 protein: CSAHGLQKYGYTF

clone size: NA
J gene: TRBJ2-5
V gene: TRBV6-5
D gene: NA
CDR3 DNA: TGTGCCAGCTGTTATCTCGACAGGCACGGGGAGACCCAGTACTTC
CDR3 protein: CASCYLDRHGETQYF

clone size: NA
J gene: TRBJ2-5
V gene: TRBV5-1
D gene: NA
CDR3 DNA: TGCGCCAGCAGCTTGGTTGAGGGCCAGACCCAGTACTTC
CDR3 protein: CASSLVEGQTQYF

clone size: NA
J gene: TRBJ2-5
V gene: TRBV6-2/TRBV6-3
D gene: NA
CDR3 DNA: TGTGCCAGCAGGGACATAGAGACCCAGTACTTC
CDR3 protein: CASRDIETQYF

clone size: many
J gene: TRBJ2-7
V gene: TRBV20-1
D gene: TRBD2
CDR3 DNA: TGCAGTGCTAGAGAATCCAGCGGGAGCTCCTACGAGCAGTACTTC
CDR3 protein: CSARESSGSSYEQYF

clone size: NA
J gene: TRBJ2-5
V gene: TRBV7-3
D gene: NA
CDR3 DNA: TGTGCCAGCAGCTTATTTCCGATCCAAGAGACCCAGTACTTC
CDR3 protein: CASSLFPIQETQYF

clone size: NA
J gene: TRBJ2-6
V gene: TRBV5-1
D gene: NA
CDR3 DNA: TGCGCCAGCAGCCCTCTGCCTTCTGGGGCCAACGTCCTGACTTTC
CDR3 protein: CASSPLPSGANVLTF

clone size: NA
J gene: TRBJ2-1
V gene: TRBV28
D gene: NA
CDR3 DNA: TGTGCCAGCAGTCCCCAAATAGCGGAGAACTACAATGAGCAGTTCTTC
CDR3 protein: CASSPQIAENYNEQFF

clone size: NA
J gene: TRBJ1-2
V gene: TRBV27
D gene: TRBD1
CDR3 DNA: TGTGCCAGCAGTTTCTATCGACAGGGTATGTGGGGCTACACCTTC
CDR3 protein: CASSFYRQGMWGYTF

clone size: few
J gene: TRBJ1-4
V gene: TRBV28
D gene: TRBD1
CDR3 DNA: TGTGCCAGCGGAACAGGGGCTCGGCGAGAAAAACTGTTTTTT
CDR3 protein: CASGTGARREKLFF

clone size: NA
J gene: TRBJ1-2
V gene: TRBV7-2
D gene: TRBD1
CDR3 DNA: TGTGCCAGCAGCTTTGCCGGACAGGGGGCGAGCTATGGCTACACCTTC
CDR3 protein: CASSFAGQGASYGYTF

clone size: NA
J gene: TRBJ2-3
V gene: TRBV7-3
D gene: NA
CDR3 DNA: TGTGCCAGCAGCCCAGTACCGGACTTCGGGGCAGATACGCAGTATTTT
CDR3 protein: CASSPVPDFGADTQYF

clone size: once
J gene: TRBJ2-1
V gene: TRBV9
D gene: NA
CDR3 DNA: TGTGCCAGCAGCGAGACAGCGTTTTCCTACAATGAGCAGTTCTTC
CDR3 protein: CASSETAFSYNEQFF

clone size: NA
J gene: TRBJ2-3
V gene: TRBV6-1
D gene: NA
CDR3 DNA: TGTGCCAGCAGTGAACGGGGAGATACGCAGTATTTT
CDR3 protein: CASSERGDTQYF

clone size: NA
J gene: TRBJ2-3
V gene: TRBV5-1
D gene: NA
CDR3 DNA: TGCGCCAGCTGTAAAGCAACTGGTTCAAGCACAGATACGCAGTATTTT
CDR3 protein: CASCKATGSSTDTQYF

clone size: few
J gene: TRBJ1-2
V gene: TRBV27
D gene: TRBD1
CDR3 DNA: TGTGCCAGCAGTGGCCTAGCTTTGACAGGGGTTGGCTACACCTTC
CDR3 protein: CASSGLALTGVGYTF

clone size: few
J gene: TRBJ2-1
V gene: TRBV6-2/TRBV6-3
D gene: NA
CDR3 DNA: TGTGCCAGCAGTTATAGCGGATCCTACAATGAGCAGTTCTTC
CDR3 protein: CASSYSGSYNEQFF

clone size: NA
J gene: TRBJ2-7
V gene: TRBV21-1
D gene: NA
CDR3 DNA: TGTGCCAGCAGCACCTCACAGGACGAACCAAACTACGAGCAGTACTTC
CDR3 protein: CASSTSQDEPNYEQYF

clone size: NA
J gene: TRBJ1-2
V gene: TRBV24-1
D gene: TRBD1
CDR3 DNA: TGTGCCACCAGTGAGGGGACAGGTTTTATGGATGGCTACACCTTC
CDR3 protein: CATSEGTGFMDGYTF

clone size: once
J gene: TRBJ1-2
V gene: TRBV29-1
D gene: NA
CDR3 DNA: TGCAGCGTCCAACGATCAGGGGATTCTGGCTACACCTTC
CDR3 protein: CSVQRSGDSGYTF

clone size: NA
J gene: TRBJ2-3
V gene: TRBV20-1
D gene: NA
CDR3 DNA: TGCAGTGCTAAAAACAGCGCAAGGGTAGATACGCAGTATTTT
CDR3 protein: CSAKNSARVDTQYF

clone size: few
J gene: TRBJ1-2
V gene: TRBV5-6
D gene: NA
CDR3 DNA: TGTGCCAGCAGTTTCGCAGGGGCTAACTATGGCTACACCTTC
CDR3 protein: CASSFAGANYGYTF

clone size: NA
J gene: TRBJ2-1
V gene: TRBV20-1
D gene: NA
CDR3 DNA: TGCAGTGCTAGCCTAGGGGATCCCCTATACAAACCGCAGTTCTTC
CDR3 protein: CSASLGDPLYKPQFF

clone size: NA
J gene: TRBJ2-7
V gene: TRBV6-2/TRBV6-3
D gene: TRBD1
CDR3 DNA: TGTGCCAGCAGTTACAACGTCCGGGACAGGGAATACGAGCAGTACTTC
CDR3 protein: CASSYNVRDREYEQYF

clone size: once
J gene: TRBJ1-4
V gene: TRBV6-1
D gene: NA
CDR3 DNA: TGTGCCAGCAGTGAAGCGATGGGGGGTGAAAAACTGTTTTTT
CDR3 protein: CASSEAMGGEKLFF

clone size: few
J gene: TRBJ2-1
V gene: TRBV7-3
D gene: TRBD2
CDR3 DNA: TGTGCCAGCAGCCCGACTAGCGTAGGGGGTGAGCAGTTCTTC
CDR3 protein: CASSPTSVGGEQFF

clone size: NA
J gene: TRBJ1-2
V gene: TRBV24-1
D gene: NA
CDR3 DNA: TGTGCCACCAGTGATTCTACACAGGGTCCCTATGGCTACACCTTC
CDR3 protein: CATSDSTQGPYGYTF

clone size: NA
J gene: TRBJ2-3
V gene: TRBV6-5
D gene: NA
CDR3 DNA: TGTGCCAGCAGTTACCGGGGCGGGATTGGGGCAGATACGCAGTATTTT
CDR3 protein: CASSYRGGIGADTQYF

clone size: NA
J gene: TRBJ2-3
V gene: TRBV5-1
D gene: TRBD1
CDR3 DNA: TGCGCCAGCAGCTTCCAGGGGGTTCGGAACACAGATACGCGGTATTTT
CDR3 protein: CASSFQGVRNTDTRYF

clone size: NA
J gene: TRBJ2-3
V gene: TRBV5-1
D gene: NA
CDR3 DNA: TGCGCCAGCAGCTTGGAGGCCAGAGATACGCAGTATTTT
CDR3 protein: CASSLEARDTQYF

clone size: NA
J gene: TRBJ1-5
V gene: TRBV6-1
D gene: NA
CDR3 DNA: TGTGCCAGCAGTGCGAGGTCAGGACTCAGCAATCAGCCCCAGCATTTT
CDR3 protein: CASSARSGLSNQPQHF

clone size: NA
J gene: TRBJ2-5
V gene: TRBV12-5
D gene: NA
CDR3 DNA: TGTGCTAGTGGTTCCGGGGTACGTGAGACCCAGTACTTC
CDR3 protein: CASGSGVRETQYF

clone size: few
J gene: TRBJ2-1
V gene: TRBV11-2
D gene: NA
CDR3 DNA: TGTGCCAGCAGCTTAGAATGGGTCTCTAATGAGCAGTTCTTC
CDR3 protein: CASSLEWVSNEQFF

clone size: NA
J gene: TRBJ2-3
V gene: TRBV28
D gene: NA
CDR3 DNA: TGTGCCAGCAGTTTTAATGATTGGAGGGCCTCCGATACGCAGTATTTT
CDR3 protein: CASSFNDWRASDTQYF

clone size: many
J gene: TRBJ2-3
V gene: TRBV4-2
D gene: TRBD2
CDR3 DNA: TGTGCCAGCAGCCAAGCGGGGACTAGCGGGAGAAGGGTGGGCACAGATACGCAGTATTTT
CDR3 protein: CASSQAGTSGRRVGTDTQYF

clone size: NA
J gene: TRBJ1-1
V gene: TRBV6-1
D gene: TRBD1
CDR3 DNA: TGTGCCAGCACCCCGGGACAGGGGGCAAACATGAACACTGAAGCTTTCTTT
CDR3 protein: CASTPGQGANMNTEAFF

clone size: NA
J gene: TRBJ2-3
V gene: TRBV6-1
D gene: TRBD2
CDR3 DNA: TGTGCCAGCAGTGAGCTAGCGGGATGGGCAGATACGCAGTATTTT
CDR3 protein: CASSELAGWADTQYF

clone size: NA
J gene: TRBJ2-1
V gene: TRBV5-1
D gene: NA
CDR3 DNA: TGCGCCAGCAGCTTGTTTCAGGAAGACAATGAGCAGTTCTTC
CDR3 protein: CASSLFQEDNEQFF